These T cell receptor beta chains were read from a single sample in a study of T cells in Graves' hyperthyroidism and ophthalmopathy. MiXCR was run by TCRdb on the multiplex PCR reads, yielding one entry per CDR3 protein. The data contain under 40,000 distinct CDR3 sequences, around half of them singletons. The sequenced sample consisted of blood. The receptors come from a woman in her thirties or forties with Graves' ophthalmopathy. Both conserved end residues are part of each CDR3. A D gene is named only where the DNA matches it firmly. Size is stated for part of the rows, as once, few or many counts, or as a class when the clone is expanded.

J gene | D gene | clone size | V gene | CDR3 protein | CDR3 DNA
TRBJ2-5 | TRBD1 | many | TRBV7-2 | CASSYGTGGPHQYF | TGTGCCAGCAGCTACGGGACAGGGGGCCCACACCAGTACTTC
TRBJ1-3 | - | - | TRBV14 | CASSQGYQGRAGNTIYF | TGTGCCAGCAGCCAAGGGTACCAGGGACGTGCTGGAAACACCATATATTTT
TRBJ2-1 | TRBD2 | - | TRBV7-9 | CASSRGLAGNNEQFF | TGTGCCAGCAGCAGGGGACTAGCGGGTAACAATGAGCAGTTCTTC
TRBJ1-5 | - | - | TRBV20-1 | CSATPAGHQPQHF | TGCAGTGCCACCCCCGCGGGACATCAACCCCAGCATTTT
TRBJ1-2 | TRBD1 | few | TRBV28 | CASSSSGQGASSYTF | TGTGCCAGCAGTTCGTCGGGACAGGGGGCGAGTAGCTACACCTTC
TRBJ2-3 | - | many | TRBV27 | CASSYRVGDTQYF | TGTGCCAGCAGTTACCGGGTGGGAGATACGCAGTATTTT
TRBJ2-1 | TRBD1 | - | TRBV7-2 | CASSLATGTGALNEQFF | TGTGCCAGCAGCTTAGCAACCGGGACAGGGGCTTTGAATGAGCAGTTCTTC
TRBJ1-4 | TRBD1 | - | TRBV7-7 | CASSLVTASGQAGPTNGKLFF | TGTGCCAGCAGCTTAGTTACGGCTTCAGGACAGGCCGGGCCAACTAATGGAAAACTGTTTTTT
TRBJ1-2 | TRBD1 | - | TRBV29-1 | CSGRQGLTGGYTF | TGCAGCGGGAGACAGGGGCTGACGGGTGGCTACACCTTC
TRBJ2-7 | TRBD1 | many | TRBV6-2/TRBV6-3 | CASSYQGTGTYEQYF | TGTGCCAGCAGTTACCAGGGGACAGGGACCTACGAGCAGTACTTC
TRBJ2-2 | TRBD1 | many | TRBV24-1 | CATSESGTGGHGELFF | TGTGCCACCAGTGAGTCCGGGACAGGGGGCCACGGGGAGCTGTTTTTT
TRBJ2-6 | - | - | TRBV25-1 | CASSEFGQQTEAGANVLTF | TGTGCCAGCAGTGAATTCGGCCAGCAGACCGAGGCTGGGGCCAACGTCCTGACTTTC